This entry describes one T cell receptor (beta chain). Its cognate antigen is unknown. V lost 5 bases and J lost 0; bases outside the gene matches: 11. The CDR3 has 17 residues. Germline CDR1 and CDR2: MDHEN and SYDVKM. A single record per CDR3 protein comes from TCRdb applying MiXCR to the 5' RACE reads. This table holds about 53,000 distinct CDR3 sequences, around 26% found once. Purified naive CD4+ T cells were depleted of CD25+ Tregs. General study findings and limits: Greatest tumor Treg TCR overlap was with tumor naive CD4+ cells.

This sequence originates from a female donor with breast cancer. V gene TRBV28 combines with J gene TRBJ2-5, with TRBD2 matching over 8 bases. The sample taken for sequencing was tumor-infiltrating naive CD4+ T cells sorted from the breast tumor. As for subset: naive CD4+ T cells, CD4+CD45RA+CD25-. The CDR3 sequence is CASSELSGDKYQETQYF. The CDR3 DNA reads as TGTGCCAGCAGTGAACTTAGCGGGGATAAGTACCAAGAGACCCAGTACTTC.